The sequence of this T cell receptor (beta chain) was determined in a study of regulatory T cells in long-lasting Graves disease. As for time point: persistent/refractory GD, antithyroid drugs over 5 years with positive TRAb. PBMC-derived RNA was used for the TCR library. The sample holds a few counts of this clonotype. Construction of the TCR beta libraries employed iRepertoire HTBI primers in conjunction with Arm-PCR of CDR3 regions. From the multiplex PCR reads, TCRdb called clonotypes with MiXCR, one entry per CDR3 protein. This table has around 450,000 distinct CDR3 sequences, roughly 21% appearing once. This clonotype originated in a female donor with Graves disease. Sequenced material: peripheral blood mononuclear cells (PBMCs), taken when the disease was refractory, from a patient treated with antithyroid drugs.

The CDR3 is CASSLIMGQGYTEAFF. The CDR3 region has the DNA TGTGCCAGCAGTTTAATAATGGGGCAGGGGTACACTGAAGCTTTCTTT. The gene calls are TRBV12-3 or TRBV12-4 and TRBJ1-1; perhaps TRBD1 as D (6 bases). V was trimmed by 2 bases and J by 3 bases, leaving 16 bases between them. The length of the CDR3 is 16 residues.